Listed here are 30 T cell receptor beta chains from one sample, sequenced in a study of CD8 T cells in Susac syndrome. About 0.5 to 1 ug RNA was reverse transcribed with random hexamers. TCRdb itself ran the immunoSEQ multiplex PCR reads through MiXCR, one entry per CDR3 protein. The data hold 130,000 to 150,000 distinct CDR3 sequences, with approximately 95% observed a single time. The source material was CD4+ T cells from PBMCs. These receptor sequences come from a human donor in good health.

The chain recombines TRBV18 with TRBJ2-3, with D perhaps matching TRBD2 (5 bases). Germline V gene sequence: CDR1 KGHSH, CDR2 LQKENI. Trimming took 4 bases from V and 6 from J, leaving 14 bases between them. The CDR3 consists of 14 residues. Here the CDR3 reads CASSQTGRGDTQYF. Here the CDR3 DNA reads TGTGCCAGCTCACAAACGGGTCGCGGGGATACGCAGTATTTT. Variable domain in full (rest from reference TRBV18 and TRBJ2-3): NAGVMQNPRHLVRRRGQEARLRCSPMKGHSHVYWYRQLPEEGLKFMVYLQKENIIDESGMPKERFSAEFPKEGPSILRIQQVVRGDSAAYFCASSQTGRGDTQYFGPGTRLTVL.

The chain joins TRBV2 to TRBJ1-1, with 8 bases fitting TRBD1. After removal of 6 bases from V and 4 bases from J, the junction contained 7 bases not matched to a gene. The germline gives CDR1 SNHLY, CDR2 FYNNEI. CDR3 length equals 14 residues. In DNA form, the CDR3 reads TGTGCCAGCAGAACCAGACAGGGGAGCACTGAAGCTTTCTTT. This codes for CASRTRQGSTEAFF. The variable domain in full, with the rest retrieved from reference TRBV2 and TRBJ1-1, is EPEVTQTPSHQVTQMGQEVILRCVPISNHLYFYWYRQILGQKVEFLVSFYNNEISEKSEIFDDQFSVERPDGSNFTLKIRSTKLEDSAMYFCASRTRQGSTEAFFGQGTRLTVV.

The chain joins TRBV5-1 to TRBJ2-3, with D possibly called TRBD1 or TRBD2 (5 bases each). The CDR3 runs 16 residues. V was cut by 5 bases and J by 0 bases, with 16 bases left in between. Per the germline V gene, CDR1 is SGHRS and CDR2 is YFSETQ. Written as DNA, the CDR3 is TGCGCCAGCAGTTCGGGGCTGGCCTCGAGCACAGATACGCAGTATTTT. This translates into CASSSGLASSTDTQYF.

V is TRBV20-1 and J is TRBJ2-3, with a tentative D call TRBD1 (7 bases). The CDR3 is made up of 14 amino acids. The germline gives CDR1 DFQATT, CDR2 SNEGSKA (reference sequence). The ends were cut back, 4 bases at V and 0 bases at J, with 11 bases in the middle. CDR3 nucleotide sequence: TGCAGTGCTAACGCGGGACAGAGCACAGATACGCAGTATTTT. It encodes CSANAGQSTDTQYF.

This clonotype was seen more than once but under ten times. The J gene is TRBJ2-2, the V gene TRBV12-3 or TRBV12-4; D is uncertain. Trimming cost V 3 bases and J 5 bases, with 7 bases left between them. This CDR3 region has 13 residues. The CDR3, as DNA: TGTGCCAGCAGTTTTCGAGGTACCGGGGAGCTGTTTTTT. This sequence encodes CASSFRGTGELFF.

The J gene is TRBJ2-3, the V gene TRBV6-1, with a possible D match to TRBD1 (5 bases). Germline values: CDR1 MNHNS, CDR2 SASEGT. Trimming pared 6 bases from V and 0 bases from J, leaving 19 bases between. This CDR3 contains 17 residues. Written as DNA, the CDR3 is TGTGCCAGCAGATCTTATCCAGGGCGGACAAGCACAGATACGCAGTATTTT. Translating gives CASRSYPGRTSTDTQYF.

The rearrangement uses TRBV30 and TRBJ1-1; D is undetermined. Per the germline V gene, CDR1 is GTSNPN and CDR2 is SVGIG (reference sequence). This CDR3 is 11 amino acids long. Trimming took 4 bases from V and 7 from J, leaving 10 bases between them. This CDR3 is CAWTRTVEAFF. DNA of the CDR3: TGTGCCTGGACCCGGACGGTTGAAGCTTTCTTT.

This rearrangement joins TRBV7-2 to TRBJ2-1; TRBD2 might be the D (5 bases). V dropped 3 bases and J dropped 7 bases, with 25 bases sitting between them. The CDR3 length is 18 residues. The germline V gene encodes CDR1 SGHTA and CDR2 FQGNSA. Here the CDR3 reads CASSFSPSGLARGNEQFF. The CDR3, as DNA: TGTGCCAGCAGCTTTAGCCCCAGCGGCCTAGCCAGAGGAAATGAGCAGTTCTTC. The full variable domain, with the rest looked up from reference TRBV7-2 and TRBJ2-1, is GAGVSQSPSNKVTEKGKDVELRCDPISGHTALYWYRQSLGQGLEFLIYFQGNSAPDKSGLPSDRFSAERTGGSVSTLTIQRTQQEDSAVYLCASSFSPSGLARGNEQFFGPGTRLTVL.

The chain recombines TRBV20-1 with TRBJ2-5; tentatively, D is TRBD1 or TRBD2 (7 bases each). This CDR3 region has 16 residues. The V end was cut by 5 bases, the J end by 4 bases, with 23 bases between. Germline V gene sequence: CDR1 DFQATT, CDR2 SNEGSKA (reference sequence). This CDR3 is CSAGVGGGRWGETQYF. The CDR3 nucleotides read TGCAGTGCTGGGGTAGGGGGCGGGAGATGGGGAGAGACCCAGTACTTC.

CDR3 amino acids: CASSQPPDYEQYF. As DNA, the CDR3 is TGTGCCAGCTCCCAACCTCCGGACTACGAGCAGTACTTC. The rearrangement joins TRBV6-1 to TRBJ2-7; no firm D call. The germline V gene encodes CDR1 MNHNS and CDR2 SASEGT. V gave up 8 bases and J gave up 3 bases, with 14 bases separating them. The CDR3 is 13 amino acids.

The V call is TRBV29-1, the J call TRBJ2-1; weak D call: TRBD1 (6 bases). Between the trimmed V and J ends, which lost 4 bases and 7 bases, there was a span of 8 bases. The CDR3 consists of 11 residues. The germline gives CDR1 SQVTM, CDR2 ANQGSEA. This CDR3 reads CSVAGVNEQFF. The CDR3 region has the DNA TGCAGCGTTGCAGGGGTAAATGAGCAGTTCTTC.

The rearrangement uses TRBV5-1 and TRBJ2-7, with 9 positions matching TRBD1. Germline assignment: CDR1 SGHRS and CDR2 YFSETQ. V lost 6 bases to trimming and J lost 3 bases; unmatched junction nucleotides: 7. This CDR3 contains 14 residues. The CDR3 nucleotides are TGCGCCAGCAAGTTGGGACAGGGACGCTACGAGCAGTACTTC. Residues: CASKLGQGRYEQYF.

The CDR3 bases are TGTGCCAGCAGTCCCGGGACAGGGGGTCGTTCCTATGGCTACACCTTC. This translates into CASSPGTGGRSYGYTF. The rearrangement uses TRBV27 and TRBJ1-2; 11 bases fit TRBD1. Germline values: CDR1 MNHEY, CDR2 SMNVEV (reference sequence). After removal of 5 bases from V and 4 bases from J, the junction contained 9 bases not matched to a gene. The CDR3 covers 16 residues.

The chain combines TRBV27 with TRBJ1-2; TRBD1 aligns across 7 bases. Germline V gives CDR1 MNHEY, CDR2 SMNVEV (reference sequence). V lost 5 bases to trimming and J lost 5 bases; unmatched junction nucleotides: 8. The CDR3 loop spans 14 amino acids. CDR3 coding DNA: TGTGCCAGCAGTCCCCGGGACAGACCATATGGCTACACCTTC. It codes for CASSPRDRPYGYTF.

The chain joins TRBV7-2 to TRBJ2-7; the D gene could be TRBD1 or TRBD2 (5 bases each). Germline V lookup: CDR1 SGHTA, CDR2 FQGNSA. There are 14 residues in the CDR3. V gave up 5 bases and J gave up 2 bases, with 13 bases separating them. CDR3 protein: CASSPGTPPYEQYF. The CDR3 DNA reads as TGTGCCAGCAGCCCCGGGACCCCCCCCTACGAGCAGTACTTC.

The chain uses TRBV29-1 and TRBJ2-2; TRBD1 matches 10 bases. Germline CDR1 reads SQVTM; CDR2 reads ANQGSEA. Trimming cost V 5 bases and J 9 bases; bases outside gene matches: 15. This CDR3 comprises 16 residues. The CDR3 DNA reads as TGCAGCGTTAACGGCCATAAGGACAGGGGGGTTCGGGAGCTGTTTTTT. Its translation is CSVNGHKDRGVRELFF.

This chain uses TRBV18 with TRBJ2-2; D gene ambiguous. The CDR3 consists of 15 residues. V gave up 1 base and J gave up 1 base, with 7 bases separating them. Germline assignment: CDR1 KGHSH and CDR2 LQKENI. The CDR3 sequence: CASSPLPGNTGELFF. The CDR3 nucleotides read TGTGCCAGCTCACCACTCCCCGGGAACACCGGGGAGCTGTTTTTT.

J is TRBJ1-5 and V is TRBV12-3 or TRBV12-4; D gene ambiguous. Trimming stripped 4 bases from V and 6 bases from J, with 13 bases between. The CDR3 contains 14 residues. CDR3 sequence reads: CASSYRGNSQPQHF. DNA of the CDR3: TGTGCCAGCAGTTATCGAGGTAATAGTCAGCCCCAGCATTTT.

V usage is TRBV5-5 and J usage is TRBJ2-4; 8 bases fit TRBD1. This CDR3 is 13 amino acids long. The germline V gene has CDR1 SGHKS and CDR2 YYEKEE (reference sequence). With 3 bases clipped from V and 8 bases from J, the junction kept 4 bases outside the gene matches. Here the CDR3 reads CASSWTGMDIQYF. For the CDR3, the DNA is TGTGCCAGCAGCTGGACAGGGATGGACATTCAGTACTTC. The full variable domain, with the rest looked up from reference TRBV5-5 and TRBJ2-4, is DAGVTQSPTHLIKTRGQQVTLRCSPISGHKSVSWYQQVLGQGPQFIFQYYEKEERGRGNFPDRFSARQFPNYSSELNVNALLLGDSALYLCASSWTGMDIQYFGAGTRLSVL.

The gene calls are TRBV7-9 and TRBJ1-2; D may be TRBD1 (6 bases). V gave up 1 base and J gave up 2 bases, with 14 bases separating them. The CDR3 length is 16 residues. CDR1 and CDR2 (germline): SEHNR, FQNEAQ (reference sequence). For the CDR3, the DNA is TGTGCCAGCAGCTTAGTGGTCGGACAGTTAAACTATGGCTACACCTTC. This translates into CASSLVVGQLNYGYTF. The full variable domain, rest sourced from reference TRBV7-9 and TRBJ1-2, is DTGVSQNPRHKITKRGQNVTFRCDPISEHNRLYWYRQTLGQGPEFLTYFQNEAQLEKSRLLSDRFSAERPKGSFSTLEIQRTEQGDSAMYLCASSLVVGQLNYGYTFGSGTRLTVV.

The chain combines TRBV29-1 with TRBJ2-2, with D tentatively TRBD2 (6 bases). V was cut by 6 bases and J by 2 bases, with 10 bases left in between. CDR1 is SQVTM, CDR2 ANQGSEA, per germline. This CDR3 spans 13 amino acids. The CDR3 protein is CSVTGTNTGELFF. The CDR3 region has the DNA TGCAGCGTCACCGGGACTAACACCGGGGAGCTGTTTTTT.

This clonotype has only one observation. The V call is TRBV9, the J call TRBJ1-1; the D is unclear. The CDR3 is 13 amino acids. The V gene's germline CDR1 is SGDLS and CDR2 YYNGEE. Between the trimmed V and J ends, which lost 3 bases and 0 bases, there was a span of 6 bases. The CDR3 coding sequence is TGTGCCAGCAGCGCCCGAATGAACACTGAAGCTTTCTTT. Its translation is CASSARMNTEAFF.

The CDR3 sequence: CASSALGQSLGDTQYF. CDR3 DNA sequence: TGTGCCAGCAGCGCACTGGGACAGTCTCTGGGAGATACGCAGTATTTT. The chain carries TRBV9 and TRBJ2-3, with 7 positions matching TRBD1. V trimming: 3 bases; J trimming: 5 bases; junction bases outside the gene matches: 12. Looked up from germline, CDR1 is SGDLS and CDR2 is YYNGEE. The CDR3 runs to 16 residues.

The chain links TRBV15 to TRBJ1-1; D is unclear. The CDR3 sequence is 13 residues long. V gave up 2 bases and J gave up 4 bases, with 8 bases separating them. Germline V gene lookup returns CDR1 LNHNV and CDR2 YYDKDF (reference sequence). The CDR3 sequence: CATSRLPRTEAFF. CDR3 nucleotides: TGTGCCACCAGCAGACTCCCCCGCACTGAAGCTTTCTTT. Full variable domain (outside the CDR3, taken from reference TRBV15 and TRBJ1-1): DAMVIQNPRYQVTQFGKPVTLSCSQTLNHNVMYWYQQKSSQAPKLLFHYYDKDFNNEADTPDNFQSRRPNTSFCFLDIRSPGLGDTAMYLCATSRLPRTEAFFGQGTRLTVV.

This chain uses TRBV18 with TRBJ2-2, with D uncertain. Trimming pared 6 bases from V and 2 bases from J, leaving 13 bases between. CDR1 is KGHSH, CDR2 LQKENI, per germline. This CDR3 region has 15 residues. As DNA, the CDR3 is TGTGCCAGCTCCTTGGACGAGATCAACACCGGGGAGCTGTTTTTT. As protein: CASSLDEINTGELFF. Together with reference TRBV18 and TRBJ2-2, the CDR3 gives the full variable domain: NAGVMQNPRHLVRRRGQEARLRCSPMKGHSHVYWYRQLPEEGLKFMVYLQKENIIDESGMPKERFSAEFPKEGPSILRIQQVVRGDSAAYFCASSLDEINTGELFFGEGSRLTVL.

V is TRBV6-5 and J is TRBJ1-5, with a possible D match to TRBD1 (5 bases). Trimming cost V 6 bases and J 1 base, with 13 bases left between them. This CDR3 has 15 residues. Germline-derived CDR1 and CDR2 are MNHEY and SVGAGI. This CDR3 is CASRSDRKSNQPQHF. In DNA form, the CDR3 reads TGTGCCAGCAGATCCGACAGAAAGAGCAATCAGCCCCAGCATTTT.

The V gene is TRBV28, the J gene TRBJ1-1; D gene unclear. CDR3 length equals 16 residues. The ends were cut back, 6 bases at V and 2 bases at J, with 19 bases in the middle. CDR1 is MDHEN and CDR2 is SYDVKM in the germline V gene. DNA for the CDR3: TGTGCCAGCAGCTTGCCCCCGGACCCCTTTAACACTGAAGCTTTCTTT. Encoded protein: CASSLPPDPFNTEAFF.

This rearrangement joins TRBV2 to TRBJ1-1; a possible D gene is TRBD1 (5 bases). Germline values: CDR1 SNHLY, CDR2 FYNNEI. V lost 2 bases and J 7 bases, leaving 11 bases between the germline ends. This CDR3 comprises 13 residues. The CDR3 protein is CASSEIPGGEAFF. CDR3 nucleotide sequence: TGTGCCAGCAGTGAAATCCCGGGGGGTGAAGCTTTCTTT. Variable domain in full (rest from reference TRBV2 and TRBJ1-1): EPEVTQTPSHQVTQMGQEVILRCVPISNHLYFYWYRQILGQKVEFLVSFYNNEISEKSEIFDDQFSVERPDGSNFTLKIRSTKLEDSAMYFCASSEIPGGEAFFGQGTRLTVV.

The rearrangement joins TRBV7-2 to TRBJ1-5; D not certain. The CDR3 has 13 amino acids. Trimming removed 3 bases from V and 5 bases from J, with 8 bases in between. Germline V gene lookup returns CDR1 SGHTA and CDR2 FQGNSA. CDR3 sequence: CASSFDPDQPQHF. For the CDR3, the DNA is TGTGCCAGCAGCTTTGACCCTGATCAGCCCCAGCATTTT.

This clonotype turned up a few times. This sequence joins TRBV30 and TRBJ1-1; D unresolved. V shed 2 bases and J shed 0 bases, with 7 bases lying between them. CDR3 length: 13 amino acids. Germline V gene data show CDR1 as GTSNPN and CDR2 as SVGIG (reference sequence). The CDR3 here is CAWSPSMNTEAFF. Written as DNA, the CDR3 is TGTGCCTGGAGTCCCTCAATGAACACTGAAGCTTTCTTT.